A selection of T cell receptor beta chains follows, all from one sample in a study of cytomegalovirus exposure and HLA in healthy donors. Only in-frame clones appear in the TCRdb table, and some are missing; sequencing was by immunoSEQ multiplex PCR. The data show about 40,000 clones, approximately 75% seen once. Source material: PBMCs. The receptors come from a man aged 35 to 55 in good health and CMV-seronegative. Each CDR3 is given with its conserved first and last residue. A D gene is named only where the DNA matches it firmly. Rows may omit the clone size; those that give it use once, few, many or a size class.

CDR3 length: 15; J gene: TRBJ1-1; clone size: once; V gene: TRBV5-1; D gene: .; CDR3 DNA: TGCGCCAGCAGCAAAGGAAAGGGGCGAAGCACTGAAGCTTTCTTT; CDR3 protein: CASSKGKGRSTEAFF
CDR3 length: 11; J gene: TRBJ1-2; clone size: .; V gene: TRBV20-1; D gene: TRBD1; CDR3 DNA: TGCAGTGGGACAGGGAGAAATGGCTACACCTTC; CDR3 protein: CSGTGRNGYTF
CDR3 length: 16; J gene: TRBJ2-3; clone size: .; V gene: TRBV5-6; D gene: .; CDR3 DNA: TGTGCCAGCAGCTCCAACAGCGGATTTAGCACAGATACGCAGTATTTT; CDR3 protein: CASSSNSGFSTDTQYF
CDR3 length: 13; J gene: TRBJ1-2; clone size: few; V gene: TRBV2; D gene: .; CDR3 DNA: TGTGCCAGCAGCGAGGAGGGAGTCTATGGCTACACCTTC; CDR3 protein: CASSEEGVYGYTF
CDR3 length: 11; J gene: TRBJ1-2; clone size: .; V gene: TRBV5-6; D gene: .; CDR3 DNA: TGTGCCAGCAGCTCGTACAGGGAGGGCACCTTC; CDR3 protein: CASSSYREGTF
CDR3 length: 11; J gene: TRBJ2-5; clone size: few; V gene: TRBV11-2; D gene: .; CDR3 DNA: TGTGCCAGCAGCTTTCATGAGACCCAGTACTTC; CDR3 protein: CASSFHETQYF
CDR3 length: 15; J gene: TRBJ1-1; clone size: few; V gene: TRBV5-4; D gene: .; CDR3 DNA: TGTGCCAGCAGCCCGGGGAACCGGGGAAACACTGAAGCTTTCTTT; CDR3 protein: CASSPGNRGNTEAFF
CDR3 length: 15; J gene: TRBJ1-5; clone size: few; V gene: TRBV4-2; D gene: .; CDR3 DNA: TGTGCCAGCAGCCAAGATTGGCGGGGTGGTCAGCCCCAGCATTTT; CDR3 protein: CASSQDWRGGQPQHF
CDR3 length: 13; J gene: TRBJ1-3; clone size: few; V gene: TRBV30; D gene: .; CDR3 DNA: TGTGCCTCGTTGACAGTCTCTGGAAACACCATATATTTT; CDR3 protein: CASLTVSGNTIYF
CDR3 length: 14; J gene: TRBJ1-1; clone size: .; V gene: TRBV1; D gene: .; CDR3 DNA: TGCACCAGCAGCCAAGTGCAGGGCTACACTGAAGCTTTCTTT; CDR3 protein: CTSSQVQGYTEAFF
CDR3 length: 16; J gene: TRBJ2-2; clone size: .; V gene: TRBV14; D gene: .; CDR3 DNA: TGTGCCAGCAGCCAACTCGGGACAACGAACACCGGGGAGCTGTTTTTT; CDR3 protein: CASSQLGTTNTGELFF
CDR3 length: 13; J gene: TRBJ2-7; clone size: few; V gene: TRBV6-5; D gene: TRBD1; CDR3 DNA: TGTGCCAGCGGTAGGGACAGGTCCTACGAGCAGTACTTC; CDR3 protein: CASGRDRSYEQYF
CDR3 length: 12; J gene: TRBJ1-4; clone size: .; V gene: TRBV5-1; D gene: .; CDR3 DNA: TGCGCCAGCAGCTTTGGTTCCGGGAAACTGTTTTTT; CDR3 protein: CASSFGSGKLFF